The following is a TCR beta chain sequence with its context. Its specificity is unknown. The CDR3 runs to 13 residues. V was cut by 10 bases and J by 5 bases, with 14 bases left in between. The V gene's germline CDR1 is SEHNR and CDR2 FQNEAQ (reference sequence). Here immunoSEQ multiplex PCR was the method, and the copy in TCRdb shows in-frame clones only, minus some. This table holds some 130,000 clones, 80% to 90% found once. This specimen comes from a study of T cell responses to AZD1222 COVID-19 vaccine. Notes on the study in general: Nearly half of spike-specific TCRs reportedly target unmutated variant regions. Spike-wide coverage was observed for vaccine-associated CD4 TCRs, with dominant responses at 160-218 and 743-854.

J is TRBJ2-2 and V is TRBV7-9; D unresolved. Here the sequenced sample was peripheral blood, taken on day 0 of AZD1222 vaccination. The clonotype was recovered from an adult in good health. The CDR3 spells CANAPKDTGELFF. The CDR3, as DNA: TGTGCCAACGCTCCAAAGGATACCGGGGAGCTGTTTTTT.